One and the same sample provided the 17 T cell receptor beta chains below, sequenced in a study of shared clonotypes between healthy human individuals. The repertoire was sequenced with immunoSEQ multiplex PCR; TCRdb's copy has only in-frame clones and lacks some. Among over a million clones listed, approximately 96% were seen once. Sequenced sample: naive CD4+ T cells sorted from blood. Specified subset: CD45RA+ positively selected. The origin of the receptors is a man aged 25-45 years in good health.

CDR3 coding DNA: TGTGCCAGCAGTTTTGATGTCGAGCAGTTCTTC. Its protein product is CASSFDVEQFF. This rearrangement joins TRBV28 to TRBJ2-1; D is unclear. Germline V gene sequence: CDR1 MDHEN, CDR2 SYDVKM. V lost 3 bases, J lost 10 bases, and 7 bases lay in between. The CDR3 runs to 11 residues.

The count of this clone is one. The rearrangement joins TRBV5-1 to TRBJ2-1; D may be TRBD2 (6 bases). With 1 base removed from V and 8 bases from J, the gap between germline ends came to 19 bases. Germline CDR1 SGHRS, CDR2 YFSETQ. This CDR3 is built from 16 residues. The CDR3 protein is CASSLFVGSRSDEQFF. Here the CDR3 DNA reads TGCGCCAGCAGCTTGTTTGTCGGGAGTCGTAGCGATGAGCAGTTCTTC. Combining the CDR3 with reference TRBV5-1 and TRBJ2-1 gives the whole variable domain KAGVTQTPRYLIKTRGQQVTLSCSPISGHRSVSWYQQTPGQGLQFLFEYFSETQRNKGNFPGRFSGRQFSNSRSEMNVSTLELGDSALYLCASSLFVGSRSDEQFFGPGTRLTVL.

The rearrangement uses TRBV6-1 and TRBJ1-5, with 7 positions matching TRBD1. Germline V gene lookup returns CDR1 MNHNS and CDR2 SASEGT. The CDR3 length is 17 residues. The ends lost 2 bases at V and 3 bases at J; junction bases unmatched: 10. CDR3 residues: CASSELTGSYINQPQHF. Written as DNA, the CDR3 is TGTGCCAGCAGTGAACTGACAGGGTCCTACATCAATCAGCCCCAGCATTTT.

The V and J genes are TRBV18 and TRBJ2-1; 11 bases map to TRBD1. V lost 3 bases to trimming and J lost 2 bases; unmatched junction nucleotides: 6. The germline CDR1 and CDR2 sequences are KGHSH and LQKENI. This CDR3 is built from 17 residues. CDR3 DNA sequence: TGTGCCAGCTCACCGTTGGGACAGGGGGGTCCCTACAATGAGCAGTTCTTC. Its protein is CASSPLGQGGPYNEQFF. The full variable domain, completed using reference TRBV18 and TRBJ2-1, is NAGVMQNPRHLVRRRGQEARLRCSPMKGHSHVYWYRQLPEEGLKFMVYLQKENIIDESGMPKERFSAEFPKEGPSILRIQQVVRGDSAAYFCASSPLGQGGPYNEQFFGPGTRLTVL.

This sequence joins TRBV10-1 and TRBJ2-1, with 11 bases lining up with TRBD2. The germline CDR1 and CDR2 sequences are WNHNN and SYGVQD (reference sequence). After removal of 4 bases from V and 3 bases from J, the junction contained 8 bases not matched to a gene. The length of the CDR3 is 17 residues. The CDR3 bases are TGCGCCAGCAGTGGCTCCGGGACTAGCGGTTTCTACAATGAGCAGTTCTTC. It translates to CASSGSGTSGFYNEQFF.

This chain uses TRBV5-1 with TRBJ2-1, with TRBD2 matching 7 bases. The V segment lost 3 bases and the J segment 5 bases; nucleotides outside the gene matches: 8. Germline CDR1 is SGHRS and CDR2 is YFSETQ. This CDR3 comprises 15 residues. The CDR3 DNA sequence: TGCGCCAGCAGCTACGCGGGAGAGAAGAACAATGAGCAGTTCTTC. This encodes CASSYAGEKNNEQFF.

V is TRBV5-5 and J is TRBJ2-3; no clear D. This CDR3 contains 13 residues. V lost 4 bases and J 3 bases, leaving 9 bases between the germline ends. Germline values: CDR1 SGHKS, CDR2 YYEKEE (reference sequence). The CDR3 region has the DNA TGTGCCAGCAGCGCCGGTAATACAGATACGCAGTATTTT. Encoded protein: CASSAGNTDTQYF.

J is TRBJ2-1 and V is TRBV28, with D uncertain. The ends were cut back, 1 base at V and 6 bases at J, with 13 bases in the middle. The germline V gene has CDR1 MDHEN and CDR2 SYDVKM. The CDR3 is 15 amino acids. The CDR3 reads CASSLYASWANEQFF. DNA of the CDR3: TGTGCCAGCAGTTTATATGCCTCATGGGCCAATGAGCAGTTCTTC.

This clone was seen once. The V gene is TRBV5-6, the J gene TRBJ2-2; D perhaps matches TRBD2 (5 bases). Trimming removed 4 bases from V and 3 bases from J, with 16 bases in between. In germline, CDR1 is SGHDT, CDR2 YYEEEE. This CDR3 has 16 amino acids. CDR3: CASSRIGVVDTGELFF. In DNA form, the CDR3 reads TGTGCCAGCAGCCGAATCGGGGTCGTGGACACCGGGGAGCTGTTTTTT. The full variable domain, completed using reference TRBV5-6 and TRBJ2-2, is DAGVTQSPTHLIKTRGQQVTLRCSPKSGHDTVSWYQQALGQGPQFIFQYYEEEERQRGNFPDRFSGHQFPNYSSELNVNALLLGDSALYLCASSRIGVVDTGELFFGEGSRLTVL.

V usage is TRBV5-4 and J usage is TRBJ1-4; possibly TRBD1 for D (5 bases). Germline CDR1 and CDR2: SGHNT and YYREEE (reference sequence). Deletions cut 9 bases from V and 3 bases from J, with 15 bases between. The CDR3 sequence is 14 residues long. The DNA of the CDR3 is TGTGCCATCAGAAACCGGGGACCTAATGAAAAACTGTTTTTT. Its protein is CAIRNRGPNEKLFF.

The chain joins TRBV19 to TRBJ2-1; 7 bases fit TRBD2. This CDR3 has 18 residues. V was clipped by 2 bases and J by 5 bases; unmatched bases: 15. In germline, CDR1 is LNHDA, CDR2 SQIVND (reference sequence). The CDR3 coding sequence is TGTGCCAGTAGTATAACGCAGGGATCCGGGGCGGGAGACAATGAGCAGTTCTTC. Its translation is CASSITQGSGAGDNEQFF.

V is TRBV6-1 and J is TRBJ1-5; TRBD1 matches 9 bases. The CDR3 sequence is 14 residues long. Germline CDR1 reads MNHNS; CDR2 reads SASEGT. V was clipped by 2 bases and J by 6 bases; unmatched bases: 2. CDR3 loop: CASSEQTGGQPQHF. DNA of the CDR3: TGTGCCAGCAGTGAACAGACAGGGGGTCAGCCCCAGCATTTT.

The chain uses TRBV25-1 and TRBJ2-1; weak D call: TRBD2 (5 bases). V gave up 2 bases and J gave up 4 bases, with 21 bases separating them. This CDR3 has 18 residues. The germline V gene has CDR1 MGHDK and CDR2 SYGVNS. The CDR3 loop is CASSERIGVGGKYNEQFF. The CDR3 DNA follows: TGTGCCAGCAGTGAAAGGATCGGGGTAGGAGGCAAATACAATGAGCAGTTCTTC.

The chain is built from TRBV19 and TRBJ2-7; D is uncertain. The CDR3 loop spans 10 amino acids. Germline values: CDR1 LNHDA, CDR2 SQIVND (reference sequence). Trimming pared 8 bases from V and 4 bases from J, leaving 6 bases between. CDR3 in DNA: TGTGCCAGTGGCTCATACGAGCAGTACTTC. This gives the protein CASGSYEQYF. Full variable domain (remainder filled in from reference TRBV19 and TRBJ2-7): DGGITQSPKYLFRKEGQNVTLSCEQNLNHDAMYWYRQDPGQGLRLIYYSQIVNDFQKGDIAEGYSVSREKKESFPLTVTSAQKNPTAFYLCASGSYEQYFGPGTRLTVT.

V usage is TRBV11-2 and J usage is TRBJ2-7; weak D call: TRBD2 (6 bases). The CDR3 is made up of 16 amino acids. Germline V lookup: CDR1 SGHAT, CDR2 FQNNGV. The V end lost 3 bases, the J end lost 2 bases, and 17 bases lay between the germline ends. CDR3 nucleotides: TGTGCCAGCAGCTTTCGGAGTAGCGGACCTACCTACGAGCAGTACTTC. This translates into CASSFRSSGPTYEQYF.

CDR3 loop: CASSPQVGGRGEQYF. CDR3 nucleotide sequence: TGCGCCAGCAGCCCCCAGGTGGGGGGAAGGGGCGAGCAGTACTTC. V gene TRBV5-1 combines with J gene TRBJ2-7; D may be TRBD2 (6 bases). Trimming stripped 4 bases from V and 6 bases from J, with 20 bases between. CDR3 length: 15 residues. The germline V gene has CDR1 SGHRS and CDR2 YFSETQ.

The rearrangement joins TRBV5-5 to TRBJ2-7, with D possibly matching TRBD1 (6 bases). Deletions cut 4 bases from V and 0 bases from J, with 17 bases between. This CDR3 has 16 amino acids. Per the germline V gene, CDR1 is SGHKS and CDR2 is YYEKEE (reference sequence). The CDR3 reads CASSRRQVRPSYEQYF. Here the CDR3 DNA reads TGTGCCAGCAGCCGCAGACAGGTCCGACCCTCCTACGAGCAGTACTTC.